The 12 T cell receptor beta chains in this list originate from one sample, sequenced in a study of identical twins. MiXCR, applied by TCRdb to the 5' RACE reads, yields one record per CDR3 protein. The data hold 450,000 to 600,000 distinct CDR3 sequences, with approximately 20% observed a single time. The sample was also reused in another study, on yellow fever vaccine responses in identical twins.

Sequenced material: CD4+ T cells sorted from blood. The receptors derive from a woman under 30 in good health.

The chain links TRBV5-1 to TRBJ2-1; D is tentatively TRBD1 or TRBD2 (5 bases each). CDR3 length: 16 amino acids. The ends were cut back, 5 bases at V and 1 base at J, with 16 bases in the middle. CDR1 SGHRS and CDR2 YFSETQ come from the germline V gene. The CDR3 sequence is CASRFSGTASYNEQFF. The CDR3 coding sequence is TGCGCCAGCAGGTTTTCCGGGACGGCTTCCTACAATGAGCAGTTCTTC.

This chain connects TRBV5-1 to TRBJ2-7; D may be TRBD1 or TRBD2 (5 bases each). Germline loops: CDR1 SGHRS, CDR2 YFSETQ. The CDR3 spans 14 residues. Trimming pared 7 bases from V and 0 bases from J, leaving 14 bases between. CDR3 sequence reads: CASLRGLSSYEQYV. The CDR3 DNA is TGCGCCAGCCTACGGGGCCTGAGCTCCTACGAGCAGTACGTC.

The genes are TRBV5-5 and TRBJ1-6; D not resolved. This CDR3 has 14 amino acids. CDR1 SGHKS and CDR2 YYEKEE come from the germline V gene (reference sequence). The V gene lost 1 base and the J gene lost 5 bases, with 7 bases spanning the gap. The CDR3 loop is CASSLKGNNSPLHF. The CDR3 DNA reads TGTGCCAGCAGCTTGAAAGGGAATAATTCACCCCTCCACTTT.

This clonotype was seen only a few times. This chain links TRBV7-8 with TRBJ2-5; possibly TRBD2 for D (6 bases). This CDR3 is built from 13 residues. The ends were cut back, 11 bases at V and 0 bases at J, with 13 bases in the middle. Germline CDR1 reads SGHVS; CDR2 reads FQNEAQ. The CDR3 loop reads CAGQGGDQETQYF. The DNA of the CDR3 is TGTGCCGGCCAAGGAGGGGACCAAGAGACCCAGTACTTC. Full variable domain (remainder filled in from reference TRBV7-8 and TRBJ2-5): GAGVSQSPRYKVAKRGQDVALRCDPISGHVSLFWYQQALGQGPEFLTYFQNEAQLDKSGLPSDRFFAERPEGSVSTLKIQRTQQEDSAVYLCAGQGGDQETQYFGPGTRLLVL.

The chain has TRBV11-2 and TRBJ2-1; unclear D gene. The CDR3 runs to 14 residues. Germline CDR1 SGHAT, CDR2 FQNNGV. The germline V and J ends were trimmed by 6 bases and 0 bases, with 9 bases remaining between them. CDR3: CASRDQTSYNEQFF. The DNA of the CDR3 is TGTGCCAGCAGAGACCAGACCTCCTACAATGAGCAGTTCTTC. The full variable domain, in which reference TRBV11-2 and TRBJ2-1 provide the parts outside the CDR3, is EAGVAQSPRYKIIEKRQSVAFWCNPISGHATLYWYQQILGQGPKLLIQFQNNGVVDDSQLPKDRFSAERLKGVDSTLKIQPAKLEDSAVYLCASRDQTSYNEQFFGPGTRLTVL.

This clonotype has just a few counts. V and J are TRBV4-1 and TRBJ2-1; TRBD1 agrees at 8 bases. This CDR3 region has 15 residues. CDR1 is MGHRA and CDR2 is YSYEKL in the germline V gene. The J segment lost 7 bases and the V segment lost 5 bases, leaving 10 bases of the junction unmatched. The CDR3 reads CASSYWTGSTNEQFF. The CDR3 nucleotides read TGCGCCAGCAGCTACTGGACAGGGAGCACTAATGAGCAGTTCTTC.

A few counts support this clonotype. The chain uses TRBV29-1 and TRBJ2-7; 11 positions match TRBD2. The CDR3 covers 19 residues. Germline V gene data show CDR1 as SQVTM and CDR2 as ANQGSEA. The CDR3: CREHSGRAGLHRSSYEQYF. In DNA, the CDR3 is TGCAGAGAACATAGCGGGAGGGCCGGTCTTCACAGGAGCTCCTACGAGCAGTACTTC.

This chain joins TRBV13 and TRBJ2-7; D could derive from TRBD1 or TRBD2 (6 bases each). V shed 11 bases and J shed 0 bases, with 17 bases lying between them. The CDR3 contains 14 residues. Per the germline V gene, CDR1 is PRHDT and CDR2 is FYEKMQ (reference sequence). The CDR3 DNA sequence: TGTGCCGGAGGGATCAGGGGAAGCTCCTACGAGCAGTACTTC. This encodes CAGGIRGSSYEQYF.

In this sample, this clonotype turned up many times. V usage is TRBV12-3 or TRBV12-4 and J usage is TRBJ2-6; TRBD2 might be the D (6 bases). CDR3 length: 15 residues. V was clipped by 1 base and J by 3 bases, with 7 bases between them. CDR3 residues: CASSLGGNGANVLTF. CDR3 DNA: TGTGCCAGCAGTTTAGGCGGGAATGGGGCCAACGTCCTGACTTTC.

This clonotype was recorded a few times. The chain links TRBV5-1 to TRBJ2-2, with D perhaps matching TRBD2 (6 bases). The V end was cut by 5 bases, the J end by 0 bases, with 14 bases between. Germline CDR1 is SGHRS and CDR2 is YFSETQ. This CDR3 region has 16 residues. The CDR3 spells CASRSGEQANTGELFF. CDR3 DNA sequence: TGCGCCAGCAGATCGGGAGAACAGGCGAACACCGGGGAGCTGTTTTTT.

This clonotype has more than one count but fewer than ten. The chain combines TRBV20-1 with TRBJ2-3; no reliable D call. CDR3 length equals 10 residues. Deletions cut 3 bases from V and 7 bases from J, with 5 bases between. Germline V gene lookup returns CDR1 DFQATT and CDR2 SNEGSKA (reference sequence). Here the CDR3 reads CSARKNTQYF. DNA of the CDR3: TGCAGTGCTAGGAAGAATACGCAGTATTTT.

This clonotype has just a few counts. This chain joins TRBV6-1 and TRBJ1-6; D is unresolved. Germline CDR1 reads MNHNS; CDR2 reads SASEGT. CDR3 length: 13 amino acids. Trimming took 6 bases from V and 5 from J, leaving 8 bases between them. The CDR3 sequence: CASRRENNSPLHF. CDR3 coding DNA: TGTGCCAGCAGGCGGGAAAATAATTCACCCCTCCACTTT.